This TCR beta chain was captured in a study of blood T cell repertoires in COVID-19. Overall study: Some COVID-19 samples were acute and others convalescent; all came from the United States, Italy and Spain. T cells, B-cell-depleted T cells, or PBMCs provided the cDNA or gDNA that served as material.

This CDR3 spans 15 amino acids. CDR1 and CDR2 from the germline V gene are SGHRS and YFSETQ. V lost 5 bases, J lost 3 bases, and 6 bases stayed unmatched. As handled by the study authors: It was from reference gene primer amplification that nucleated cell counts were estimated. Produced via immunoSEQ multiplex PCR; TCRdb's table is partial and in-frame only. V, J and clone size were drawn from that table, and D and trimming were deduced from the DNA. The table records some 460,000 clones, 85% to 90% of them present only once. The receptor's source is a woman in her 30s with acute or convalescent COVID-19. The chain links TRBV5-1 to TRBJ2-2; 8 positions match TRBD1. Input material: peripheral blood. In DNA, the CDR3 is TGCGCCAGCAGTTTGACAGGGGATTACACCGGGGAGCTGTTTTTT. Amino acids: CASSLTGDYTGELFF.